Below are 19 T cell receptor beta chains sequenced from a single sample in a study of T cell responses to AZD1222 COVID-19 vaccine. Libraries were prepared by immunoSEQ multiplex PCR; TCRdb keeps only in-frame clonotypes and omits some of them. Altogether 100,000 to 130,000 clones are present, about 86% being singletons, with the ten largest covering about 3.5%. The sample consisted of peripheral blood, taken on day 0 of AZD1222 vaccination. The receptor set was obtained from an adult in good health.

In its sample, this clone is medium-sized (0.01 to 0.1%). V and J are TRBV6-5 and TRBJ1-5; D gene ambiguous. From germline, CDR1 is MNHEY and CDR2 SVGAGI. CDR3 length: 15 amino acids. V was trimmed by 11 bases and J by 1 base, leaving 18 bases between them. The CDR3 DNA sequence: TGTGCCTGCCAGCAGTCGGGTGGGAGCAATCAGCCCCAGCATTTT. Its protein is CACQQSGGSNQPQHF.

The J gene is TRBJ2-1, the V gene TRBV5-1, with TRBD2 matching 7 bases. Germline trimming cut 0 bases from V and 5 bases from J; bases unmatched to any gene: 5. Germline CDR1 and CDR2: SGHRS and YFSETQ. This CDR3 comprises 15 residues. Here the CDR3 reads CASSLAPGLNNEQFF. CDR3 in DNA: TGCGCCAGCAGCTTGGCCCCGGGACTAAACAATGAGCAGTTCTTC.

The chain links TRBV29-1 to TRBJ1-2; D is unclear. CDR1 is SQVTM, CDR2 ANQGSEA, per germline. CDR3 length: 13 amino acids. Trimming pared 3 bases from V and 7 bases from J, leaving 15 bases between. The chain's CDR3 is CSVDPNRDGGYTF. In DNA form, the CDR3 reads TGCAGCGTTGACCCTAATCGAGATGGTGGCTACACCTTC. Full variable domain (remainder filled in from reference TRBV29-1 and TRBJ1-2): SAVISQKPSRDICQRGTSLTIQCQVDSQVTMMFWYRQQPGQSLTLIATANQGSEATYESGFVIDKFPISRPNLTFSTLTVSNMSPEDSSIYLCSVDPNRDGGYTFGSGTRLTVV.

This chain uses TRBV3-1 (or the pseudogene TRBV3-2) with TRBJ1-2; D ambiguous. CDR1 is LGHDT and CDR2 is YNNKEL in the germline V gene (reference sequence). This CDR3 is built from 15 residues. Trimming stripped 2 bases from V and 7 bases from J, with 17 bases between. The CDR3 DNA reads TGTGCCAGCAGCCAAAATGGGGTGACGAGATCTGGCTACACCTTC. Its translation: CASSQNGVTRSGYTF.

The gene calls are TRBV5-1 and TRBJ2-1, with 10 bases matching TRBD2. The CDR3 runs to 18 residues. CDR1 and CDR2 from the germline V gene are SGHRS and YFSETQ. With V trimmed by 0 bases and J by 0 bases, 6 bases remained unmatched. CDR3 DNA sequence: TGCGCCAGCAGCTTGGTTCTAGCGGGGGATAGCTCCTACAATGAGCAGTTCTTC. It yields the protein CASSLVLAGDSSYNEQFF.

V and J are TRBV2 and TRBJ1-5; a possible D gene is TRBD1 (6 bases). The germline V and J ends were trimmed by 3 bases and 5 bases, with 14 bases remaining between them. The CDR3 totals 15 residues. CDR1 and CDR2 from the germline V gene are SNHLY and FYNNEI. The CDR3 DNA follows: TGTGCCAGCAGTGATCTCGGACAGCCGCATCAGCCCCAGCATTTT. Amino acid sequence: CASSDLGQPHQPQHF.

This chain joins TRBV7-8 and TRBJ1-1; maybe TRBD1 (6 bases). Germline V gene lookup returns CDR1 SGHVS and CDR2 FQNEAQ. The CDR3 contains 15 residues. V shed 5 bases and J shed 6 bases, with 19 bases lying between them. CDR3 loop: CASSLSGAGLAEAFF. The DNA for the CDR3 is TGTGCCAGCAGCCTGTCAGGGGCAGGGTTAGCTGAAGCTTTCTTT.

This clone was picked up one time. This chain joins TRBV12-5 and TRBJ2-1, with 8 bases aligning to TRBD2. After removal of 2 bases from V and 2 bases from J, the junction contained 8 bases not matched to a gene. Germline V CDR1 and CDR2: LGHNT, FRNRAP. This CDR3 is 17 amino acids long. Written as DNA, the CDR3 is TGTGCTAGTGGTTTGCCCTCCTTCGGGGGGGCCTACAATGAGCAGTTCTTC. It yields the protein CASGLPSFGGAYNEQFF.

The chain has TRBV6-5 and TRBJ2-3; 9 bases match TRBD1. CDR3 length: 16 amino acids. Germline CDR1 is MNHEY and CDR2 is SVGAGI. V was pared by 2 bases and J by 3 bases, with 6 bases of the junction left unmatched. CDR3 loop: CASSYTSGTGTDTQYF. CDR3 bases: TGTGCCAGCAGTTACACCTCCGGGACAGGGACAGATACGCAGTATTTT.

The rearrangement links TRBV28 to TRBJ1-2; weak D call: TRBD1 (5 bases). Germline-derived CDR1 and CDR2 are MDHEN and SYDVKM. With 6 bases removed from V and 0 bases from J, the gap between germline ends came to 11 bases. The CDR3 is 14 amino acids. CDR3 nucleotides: TGTGCCAGCAGACAGGACGGGACTAACTATGGCTACACCTTC. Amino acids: CASRQDGTNYGYTF.

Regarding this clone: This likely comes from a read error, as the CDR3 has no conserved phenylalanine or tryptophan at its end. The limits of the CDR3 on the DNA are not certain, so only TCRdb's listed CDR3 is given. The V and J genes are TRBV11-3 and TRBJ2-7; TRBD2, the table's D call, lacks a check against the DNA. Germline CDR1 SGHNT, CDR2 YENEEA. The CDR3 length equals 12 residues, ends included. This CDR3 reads CASSLYTGGTTS.

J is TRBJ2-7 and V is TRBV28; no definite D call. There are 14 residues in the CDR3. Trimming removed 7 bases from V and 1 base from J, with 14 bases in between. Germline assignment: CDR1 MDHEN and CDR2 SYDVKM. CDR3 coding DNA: TGTGCCAGCATCCCTGGCGGCCATTCCTACGAGCAGTACTTC. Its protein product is CASIPGGHSYEQYF.

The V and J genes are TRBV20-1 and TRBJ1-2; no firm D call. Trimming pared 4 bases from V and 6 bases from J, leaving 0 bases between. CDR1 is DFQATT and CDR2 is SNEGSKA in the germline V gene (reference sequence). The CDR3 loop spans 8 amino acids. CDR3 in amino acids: CSANGYTF. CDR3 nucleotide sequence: TGCAGTGCTAATGGCTACACCTTC.

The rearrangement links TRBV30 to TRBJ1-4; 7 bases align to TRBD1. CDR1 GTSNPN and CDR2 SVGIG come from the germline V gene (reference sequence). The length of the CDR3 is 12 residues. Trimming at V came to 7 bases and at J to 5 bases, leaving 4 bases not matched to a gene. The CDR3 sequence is CAYVDRNEKLFF. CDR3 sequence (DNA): TGTGCCTACGTGGACAGGAATGAAAAACTGTTTTTT.

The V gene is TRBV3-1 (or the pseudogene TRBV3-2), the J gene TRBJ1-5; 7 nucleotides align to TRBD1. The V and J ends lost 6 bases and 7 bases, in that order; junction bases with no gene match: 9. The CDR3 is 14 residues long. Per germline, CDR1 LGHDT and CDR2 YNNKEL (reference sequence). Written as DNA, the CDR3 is TGTGCCAGCAGTCTCACAGGGGATGGACAGCCCCAGCATTTT. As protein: CASSLTGDGQPQHF.

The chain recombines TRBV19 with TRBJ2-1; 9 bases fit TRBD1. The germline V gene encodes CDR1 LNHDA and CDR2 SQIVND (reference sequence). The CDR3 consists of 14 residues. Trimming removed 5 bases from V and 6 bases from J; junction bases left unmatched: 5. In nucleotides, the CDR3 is TGTGCCAGTAGTTCACAGGGGGCCGTCAATGAGCAGTTCTTC. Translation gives CASSSQGAVNEQFF.

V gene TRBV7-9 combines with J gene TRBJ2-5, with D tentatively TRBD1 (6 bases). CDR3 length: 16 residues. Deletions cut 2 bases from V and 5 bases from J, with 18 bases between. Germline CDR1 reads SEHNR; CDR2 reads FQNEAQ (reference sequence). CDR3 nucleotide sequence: TGTGCCAGCAGCTTATTTTTGGACAGAGGATTGGAGACCCAGTACTTC. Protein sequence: CASSLFLDRGLETQYF.

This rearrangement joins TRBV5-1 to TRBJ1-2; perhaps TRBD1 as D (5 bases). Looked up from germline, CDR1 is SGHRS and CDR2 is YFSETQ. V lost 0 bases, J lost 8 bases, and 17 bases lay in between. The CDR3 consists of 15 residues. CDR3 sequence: CASSLGQPGAEGYTF. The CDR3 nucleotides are TGCGCCAGCAGCTTGGGGCAGCCCGGGGCGGAGGGCTACACCTTC.

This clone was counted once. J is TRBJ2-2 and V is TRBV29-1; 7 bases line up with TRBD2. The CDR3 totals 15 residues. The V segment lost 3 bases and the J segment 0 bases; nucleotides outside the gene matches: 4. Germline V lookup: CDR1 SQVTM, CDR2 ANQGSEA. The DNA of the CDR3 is TGCAGCGTTGAGTTGAGCGGGGCGAACACCGGGGAGCTGTTTTTT. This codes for CSVELSGANTGELFF.